This is a list of T cell receptor beta chains from one sample in a study of blood T cell repertoires in COVID-19. Clones were sequenced by immunoSEQ multiplex PCR, and TCRdb holds only the in-frame ones, with some missing. Altogether a few hundred thousand clones are present, roughly 84% being singletons, with the ten largest covering 4.5% to 6%. Sequences were obtained from peripheral blood. The receptors were sampled from a woman in her fifties or sixties who had recovered from COVID-19. Both conserved end residues are part of each CDR3. The D gene is left open where the match is weak. Clone size is not always given. Where it is, it says once, few, many or a class for expanded clones.

j_call: TRBJ1-5
clone_size: NA
d_call: NA
v_call: TRBV11-2
cdr3_aa: CASSSLSRGQPQHF
cdr3_nt: TGTGCCAGCAGCTCCCTGTCCCGGGGTCAGCCCCAGCATTTT

j_call: TRBJ1-4
clone_size: NA
d_call: NA
v_call: TRBV5-4
cdr3_aa: CASSSKTENEKLFF
cdr3_nt: TGTGCCAGCAGCTCCAAAACAGAGAATGAAAAACTGTTTTTT

j_call: TRBJ2-1
clone_size: many
d_call: TRBD1
v_call: TRBV7-2
cdr3_aa: CASSLASAGGASYNEQFF
cdr3_nt: TGTGCCAGCAGCTTAGCGTCGGCAGGGGGCGCTTCCTACAATGAGCAGTTCTTC

j_call: TRBJ1-1
clone_size: NA
d_call: NA
v_call: TRBV13
cdr3_aa: CASSLVAMAGSAEAFF
cdr3_nt: TGTGCCAGCAGCTTAGTGGCGATGGCAGGGTCTGCTGAAGCTTTCTTT

j_call: TRBJ2-1
clone_size: NA
d_call: TRBD2
v_call: TRBV27
cdr3_aa: CASTRLAGGPGEQFF
cdr3_nt: TGTGCCAGCACTCGACTAGCGGGGGGGCCGGGTGAGCAGTTCTTC

j_call: TRBJ1-5
clone_size: NA
d_call: NA
v_call: TRBV11-2
cdr3_aa: CASSLVANQPQHF
cdr3_nt: TGTGCCAGCAGCTTAGTAGCAAATCAGCCCCAGCATTTT

j_call: TRBJ1-1
clone_size: once
d_call: NA
v_call: TRBV2
cdr3_aa: CASRDDRRQAFF
cdr3_nt: TGTGCCAGCAGGGATGACAGGCGCCAAGCTTTCTTT

j_call: TRBJ2-1
clone_size: once
d_call: NA
v_call: TRBV7-3
cdr3_aa: CASSLDSTGSNEQFF
cdr3_nt: TGTGCCAGCAGCTTAGACTCCACGGGGTCCAATGAGCAGTTCTTC

j_call: TRBJ2-1
clone_size: many
d_call: NA
v_call: TRBV18
cdr3_aa: CASSQLAAGEQFF
cdr3_nt: TGTGCCAGCTCACAACTAGCTGCTGGGGAGCAGTTCTTC

j_call: TRBJ1-1
clone_size: NA
d_call: NA
v_call: TRBV7-8
cdr3_aa: CASSLERALNTEAFF
cdr3_nt: TGTGCCAGCAGCTTAGAGAGGGCCTTGAACACTGAAGCTTTCTTT

j_call: TRBJ2-3
clone_size: NA
d_call: TRBD2
v_call: TRBV13
cdr3_aa: CASSSGLAGGPSTDTQYF
cdr3_nt: TGTGCCAGCAGCTCGGGACTAGCGGGGGGGCCTAGCACAGATACGCAGTATTTT

j_call: TRBJ1-1
clone_size: NA
d_call: TRBD1
v_call: TRBV30
cdr3_aa: CAWRTGGKPEAFF
cdr3_nt: TGTGCCTGGAGAACAGGGGGAAAGCCTGAAGCTTTCTTT

j_call: TRBJ2-3
clone_size: NA
d_call: TRBD2
v_call: TRBV15
cdr3_aa: CATSRDSWTSGDTDTQYF
cdr3_nt: TGTGCCACCAGCAGAGATTCTTGGACTAGCGGGGATACAGATACGCAGTATTTT

j_call: TRBJ2-1
clone_size: NA
d_call: NA
v_call: TRBV2
cdr3_aa: CASSDQGQNEQFF
cdr3_nt: TGTGCCAGCAGTGACCAAGGACAGAATGAGCAGTTCTTC

j_call: TRBJ2-3
clone_size: NA
d_call: NA
v_call: TRBV5-4
cdr3_aa: CASSSWTTDTQYF
cdr3_nt: TGTGCCAGCAGCTCCTGGACAACTGATACGCAGTATTTT

j_call: TRBJ1-5
clone_size: NA
d_call: NA
v_call: TRBV9
cdr3_aa: CASSGQPDQPQHF
cdr3_nt: TGTGCCAGCAGCGGACAGCCCGATCAGCCCCAGCATTTT

j_call: TRBJ1-1
clone_size: NA
d_call: NA
v_call: TRBV30
cdr3_aa: CAWRKQVNTEAFF
cdr3_nt: TGTGCCTGGAGGAAACAGGTGAACACTGAAGCTTTCTTT

j_call: TRBJ2-6
clone_size: NA
d_call: NA
v_call: TRBV9
cdr3_aa: CASSVDAGKINGANVLTF
cdr3_nt: TGTGCCAGCAGCGTAGACGCAGGAAAGATAAATGGGGCCAACGTCCTGACTTTC

j_call: TRBJ2-4
clone_size: few
d_call: TRBD2
v_call: TRBV2
cdr3_aa: CASKGLAGVSWGKNIQYF
cdr3_nt: TGTGCCAGCAAGGGTCTAGCGGGGGTTAGCTGGGGGAAAAACATTCAGTACTTC

j_call: TRBJ2-6
clone_size: once
d_call: NA
v_call: TRBV5-4
cdr3_aa: CASSGATFPGANVLTF
cdr3_nt: TGTGCCAGCAGTGGGGCGACGTTCCCTGGGGCCAACGTCCTGACTTTC

j_call: TRBJ1-4
clone_size: once
d_call: TRBD1
v_call: TRBV7-8
cdr3_aa: CASSSPGQGDEKLFF
cdr3_nt: TGTGCCAGCAGCTCACCGGGACAGGGCGATGAAAAACTGTTTTTT

j_call: TRBJ2-7
clone_size: NA
d_call: TRBD2
v_call: TRBV7-6
cdr3_aa: CASSRNRAGGSYEQYF
cdr3_nt: TGTGCCAGCAGTCGAAATCGGGCGGGGGGGTCCTACGAGCAGTACTTC

j_call: TRBJ1-5
clone_size: NA
d_call: NA
v_call: TRBV7-8
cdr3_aa: CASSLARRGVRLQPQHF
cdr3_nt: TGTGCCAGCAGCTTAGCTCGGCGGGGGGTTCGTCTTCAGCCCCAGCATTTT

j_call: TRBJ1-2
clone_size: NA
d_call: TRBD1
v_call: TRBV9
cdr3_aa: CASSAGTAVDGYTF
cdr3_nt: TGTGCCAGCAGCGCCGGGACAGCAGTCGACGGCTACACCTTC

j_call: TRBJ1-5
clone_size: NA
d_call: NA
v_call: TRBV4-1
cdr3_aa: CASGTLGMGANQPQHF
cdr3_nt: TGCGCCAGCGGGACACTGGGAATGGGGGCAAATCAGCCCCAGCATTTT

j_call: TRBJ2-7
clone_size: NA
d_call: TRBD1
v_call: TRBV16
cdr3_aa: CASSQRDRAGEQYF
cdr3_nt: TGTGCCAGCAGCCAAAGGGACAGGGCTGGCGAGCAGTACTTC

j_call: TRBJ2-7
clone_size: once
d_call: TRBD1
v_call: TRBV4-1
cdr3_aa: CASSLTDRGYEQYF
cdr3_nt: TGCGCCAGCAGCCTTACGGACAGGGGGTACGAGCAGTACTTC